Reported below is one T cell receptor (beta chain). This sample was included in a study of blood T cell repertoires in COVID-19. Across the whole study: Italy, Spain and the United States were the sources of the convalescent and acute COVID-19 samples.

The CDR3 is made up of 14 amino acids. Per the germline V gene, CDR1 is SEHNR and CDR2 is FQNEAQ (reference sequence). With 6 bases removed from V and 5 bases from J, the gap between germline ends came to 13 bases. Using immunoSEQ multiplex PCR, the repertoire was profiled, and TCRdb retains in-frame clones only, with some absent. The data show roughly 70,000 clones, more than 65% seen once. The chain couples TRBV7-9 to TRBJ1-4; D is perhaps TRBD1 (6 bases). The clonotype comes from a woman aged 55-69 years with acute or convalescent COVID-19. The sample was peripheral blood. The CDR3 DNA sequence: TGTGCCAGCAGAACAGGGTCGTCAAATGAAAAACTGTTTTTT. Amino acid sequence: CASRTGSSNEKLFF.